What follows are 12 T cell receptor beta chains derived from one specimen sequenced in a study of identical twins. In TCRdb, the 5' RACE reads were re-called with MiXCR into one record per CDR3 protein. The table records about 240,000 distinct CDR3 sequences, approximately 10% of them present only once. Sequenced: memory T cells sorted from blood. The receptors originated from a man aged 50-60 years in good health.

There are many counts of this clonotype. V and J are TRBV20-1 and TRBJ2-7; 11 bases are shared with TRBD1. Germline CDR1 DFQATT, CDR2 SNEGSKA (reference sequence). J was trimmed by 2 bases and V by 3 bases; bases with no gene match: 6. The CDR3 is 15 residues long. The CDR3 is CSASSDRGPPYEQYF. The CDR3 region has the DNA TGCAGTGCTAGCTCGGACAGGGGGCCCCCCTACGAGCAGTACTTC.

This clonotype was recorded a few times. The chain uses TRBV3-1 and TRBJ1-1; TRBD1 matches 8 bases. Germline CDR1 reads LGHDT; CDR2 reads YNNKEL (reference sequence). Trimming cost V 8 bases and J 3 bases; bases outside gene matches: 5. This CDR3 region has 13 residues. CDR3 loop: CASSDRADTEAFF. Here the CDR3 DNA reads TGTGCCAGCTCGGACAGGGCGGACACTGAAGCTTTCTTT.

The gene calls are TRBV5-5 and TRBJ1-5, with 8 bases matching TRBD1. The V gene's germline CDR1 is SGHKS and CDR2 YYEKEE (reference sequence). The CDR3 contains 13 residues. The J segment lost 9 bases and the V segment lost 0 bases, leaving 2 bases of the junction unmatched. This CDR3 is CASSLGQGPPQHF. The CDR3 DNA follows: TGTGCCAGCAGCTTGGGACAGGGGCCGCCCCAGCATTTT.

In its sample, this clonotype was seen many times. J is TRBJ2-5 and V is TRBV9; 9 positions agree with TRBD2. The CDR3 totals 15 residues. Trimming took 4 bases from V and 0 from J; bases not matched to a gene: 4. Germline V gene data show CDR1 as SGDLS and CDR2 as YYNGEE. DNA of the CDR3: TGTGCCAGCAGCCCCCAGCGGGGGGACCAAGAGACCCAGTACTTC. Its protein product is CASSPQRGDQETQYF.

The rearrangement joins TRBV7-8 to TRBJ2-1; 7 bases line up with TRBD2. The length of the CDR3 is 15 residues. Germline values: CDR1 SGHVS, CDR2 FQNEAQ. Losses at the gene ends were 5 bases for V and 7 bases for J; bases not matched to a gene: 11. The CDR3: CASSHGLEGKNEQFF. The CDR3 coding sequence is TGTGCCAGCAGCCATGGACTAGAGGGTAAAAATGAGCAGTTCTTC.

This clonotype was detected many times. The chain is built from TRBV10-3 and TRBJ1-1; a weak D match, TRBD1 (6 bases). CDR3 length equals 15 residues. Germline assignment: CDR1 ENHRY and CDR2 SYGVKD. Trimming cost V 5 bases and J 1 base, with 14 bases left between them. DNA for the CDR3: TGTGCCATCAGTTGGGGAACAGGGCGGAACACTGAAGCTTTCTTT. Protein sequence: CAISWGTGRNTEAFF.

This clonotype appeared many times. The V and J genes are TRBV27 and TRBJ2-1; a weak D match, TRBD2 (6 bases). CDR3 length: 16 amino acids. V lost 3 bases and J lost 3, with 15 bases in between. The V gene's germline CDR1 is MNHEY and CDR2 SMNVEV (reference sequence). In DNA form, the CDR3 reads TGTGCCAGCAGTTTCAAAGGCGGGATCCTCTACAATGAGCAGTTCTTC. Translated, it gives CASSFKGGILYNEQFF.

The chain has TRBV6-1 and TRBJ2-1; 8 positions agree with TRBD1. The ends lost 8 bases at V and 2 bases at J; junction bases unmatched: 2. Germline V gene lookup returns CDR1 MNHNS and CDR2 SASEGT. The CDR3 sequence is 13 residues long. Here the CDR3 DNA reads TGTGCCAGCCGCAGGGGGCCCTACAATGAGCAGTTCTTC. This codes for CASRRGPYNEQFF.

This rearrangement joins TRBV28 to TRBJ2-7, with 8 bases aligning to TRBD1. The V gene's germline CDR1 is MDHEN and CDR2 SYDVKM. V shed 10 bases and J 4 bases; nucleotides not matched to a gene: 9. CDR3 length equals 13 residues. The chain's CDR3 is CATRGQGGYEQYF. The CDR3 nucleotides read TGTGCCACCCGAGGACAGGGTGGGTACGAGCAGTACTTC. The complete variable domain, with remaining parts taken from reference TRBV28 and TRBJ2-7, reads DVKVTQSSRYLVKRTGEKVFLECVQDMDHENMFWYRQDPGLGLRLIYFSYDVKMKEKGDIPEGYSVSREKKERFSLILESASTNQTSMYLCATRGQGGYEQYFGPGTRLTVT.

V usage is TRBV19 and J usage is TRBJ2-3; TRBD1 agrees at 9 bases. Germline CDR1 reads LNHDA; CDR2 reads SQIVND (reference sequence). The CDR3 length is 16 residues. After removal of 5 bases from V and 3 bases from J, the junction contained 9 bases not matched to a gene. CDR3 loop: CASSWTGALQTDTQYF. The CDR3, as DNA: TGTGCCAGTAGTTGGACAGGGGCTCTGCAAACAGATACGCAGTATTTT.

The table lists this clonotype with many counts. The rearrangement joins TRBV7-3 to TRBJ2-3; the D is unclear. Germline V gives CDR1 SGHTA, CDR2 FQGTGA. This CDR3 has 14 residues. Between the trimmed V and J ends, which lost 5 bases and 2 bases, there was a span of 11 bases. This CDR3 reads CASSPLQNTDTQYF. The CDR3 DNA follows: TGTGCCAGCAGCCCCCTTCAGAACACAGATACGCAGTATTTT. Full variable domain (remainder filled in from reference TRBV7-3 and TRBJ2-3): GAGVSQTPSNKVTEKGKYVELRCDPISGHTALYWYRQSLGQGPEFLIYFQGTGAADDSGLPNDRFFAVRPEGSVSTLKIQRTERGDSAVYLCASSPLQNTDTQYFGPGTRLTVL.

The chain recombines TRBV12-3 or TRBV12-4 with TRBJ2-6; D gene uncertain. V was clipped by 6 bases and J by 0 bases, with 6 bases between them. The CDR3 is made up of 14 amino acids. In DNA form, the CDR3 reads TGTGCCAGCAGGGAGAACTCTGGGGCCAACGTCCTGACTTTC. Amino acids: CASRENSGANVLTF.